These 27 T cell receptor beta chains share one sample of origin, sequenced in a study of regulatory T cells in long-lasting Graves disease. Time point denoted: newly diagnosed GD, antithyroid drugs for less than 3 months. With RNA extracted from PBMCs as input, the TCR library was made. Building of the TCR beta libraries involved iRepertoire HTBI primers and Arm-PCR of CDR3 regions. TCRdb processed the multiplex PCR reads anew with MiXCR; each CDR3 protein has one entry. The sample comprises around 500,000 distinct CDR3 sequences, roughly 12% of which are singletons, and approximately 9.3% rests with the top ten. These data were also filed under a second study, of T cells in Graves' hyperthyroidism and ophthalmopathy.

This material consisted of peripheral blood mononuclear cells (PBMCs), taken at new diagnosis, from a patient treated with antithyroid drugs. These receptors were obtained from a man younger than 45 with Graves disease.

The chain is built from TRBV6-2 or TRBV6-3 and TRBJ2-1, with D possibly TRBD2 on 6 matching bases. The length of the CDR3 is 17 residues. Deletions cut 6 bases from V and 0 bases from J, with 18 bases between. From germline, CDR1 is MNHEY and CDR2 SVGEGT. The CDR3 reads CASRNMGGTRSYNEQFF. The CDR3 DNA follows: TGTGCCAGCAGGAACATGGGCGGGACCCGCTCCTACAATGAGCAGTTCTTC.

The sample holds many counts of this clonotype. The chain couples TRBV24-1 to TRBJ2-1; no clear D. The CDR3 loop spans 13 amino acids. The V end was cut by 5 bases, the J end by 8 bases, with 12 bases between. Germline V CDR1 and CDR2: KGHDR, SFDVKD. The CDR3 coding sequence is TGTGCCACCAGTGTTCGACTTTTGGATGAGCAGTTCTTC. Translating gives CATSVRLLDEQFF.

This clonotype was observed many times. The CDR3: CASSLAQAGLQQYF. The DNA for the CDR3 is TGTGCCAGCAGCTTGGCCCAAGCCGGTTTACAGCAGTACTTC. V and J are TRBV5-4 and TRBJ2-7; no clear D. The CDR3 covers 14 residues. Germline CDR1 is SGHNT and CDR2 is YYREEE (reference sequence). V was shortened by 0 bases and J by 8 bases, with 15 bases between the two germline ends.

Ten or more counts support this clonotype. The rearrangement links TRBV12-3 or TRBV12-4 to TRBJ1-2; D unresolved. V was clipped by 5 bases and J by 2 bases, with 9 bases between them. The CDR3 extends over 13 amino acids. CDR3 sequence (DNA): TGTGCCAGCAGTCTGAATAAGAACTATGGCTACACCTTC. Its protein product is CASSLNKNYGYTF.

Ten or more counts support this clonotype. This chain joins TRBV12-3 or TRBV12-4 and TRBJ2-7, with D possibly TRBD2 on 5 matching bases. This CDR3 contains 13 residues. Trimming left V 8 bases short and J 5 bases short, with 16 bases between. The CDR3 sequence is CASGGRPRDEQYF. The CDR3 DNA sequence: TGTGCCAGCGGCGGACGCCCGAGGGACGAGCAGTACTTC.

About this clonotype itself: Given a much more abundant clone one base away, this may be a read error. The chain carries TRBV20-1 and TRBJ2-3; no definite D call. The CDR3 runs to 13 residues. Germline V gives CDR1 DFQATT, CDR2 SNEGSKA (reference sequence). Trimming pared 3 bases from V and 6 bases from J, leaving 13 bases between. DNA for the CDR3: TGCAGTGCTAGCCCCTCGCCCATGGATACGCAGTATTTT. As protein: CSASPSPMDTQYF.

This clonotype came up a few times. This chain connects TRBV5-1 to TRBJ2-1, with D possibly being TRBD2 (6 bases). The germline V and J ends were trimmed by 3 bases and 4 bases, with 20 bases remaining between them. Germline V CDR1 and CDR2: SGHRS, YFSETQ. The CDR3 sequence is 17 residues long. The CDR3 nucleotides read TGCGCCAGCAGCTACCCCCGGGAGAGAAGTACGTACAATGAGCAGTTCTTC. Protein: CASSYPRERSTYNEQFF.

This clonotype was seen at least ten times. The chain recombines TRBV27 with TRBJ2-7; TRBD1 aligns across 10 bases. The germline V gene encodes CDR1 MNHEY and CDR2 SMNVEV (reference sequence). V trimming: 6 bases; J trimming: 0 bases; junction bases outside the gene matches: 11. The CDR3 length is 17 residues. Written as DNA, the CDR3 is TGTGCCAGCAGATATGTTGCCGGGACAGGGGTCTCCTACGAGCAGTACTTC. It specifies CASRYVAGTGVSYEQYF.

The V and J genes are TRBV10-2 and TRBJ1-1, with 8 bases lining up with TRBD1. Germline CDR1 is WSHSY and CDR2 is SAAADI. The V gene end was trimmed by 10 bases and the J gene end by 4 bases; junction bases not matched to a gene: 11. The CDR3 totals 14 residues. In DNA form, the CDR3 reads TGCGCCACCAACACAGGGGGAATTGGCACTGAAGCTTTCTTT. Protein product: CATNTGGIGTEAFF.

V is TRBV20-1 and J is TRBJ2-7; 8 nucleotides agree with TRBD2. Trimming at V came to 7 bases and at J to 0 bases, leaving 8 bases not matched to a gene. CDR1 DFQATT and CDR2 SNEGSKA come from the germline V gene (reference sequence). The CDR3 spans 14 residues. As DNA, the CDR3 is TGCAGTGGGGTAAGCGGGGGATCCTCCTACGAGCAGTACTTC. This sequence encodes CSGVSGGSSYEQYF.

The table lists this clonotype with many counts. This chain links TRBV28 with TRBJ2-2; weak D call: TRBD1 (5 bases). Germline values: CDR1 MDHEN, CDR2 SYDVKM. Trimming left V 3 bases short and J 6 bases short, with 11 bases between. There are 14 residues in the CDR3. For the CDR3, the DNA is TGTGCCAGCAGTTTGTCCAGGGCGGCCGGGGAGCTGTTTTTT. The encoded protein is CASSLSRAAGELFF.

This clonotype was detected many times. V and J are TRBV12-3 or TRBV12-4 and TRBJ1-1; D possibly corresponds to TRBD1 (5 bases). V shed 6 bases and J shed 5 bases, with 16 bases lying between them. The CDR3 spans 14 residues. CDR3 DNA: TGTGCCAGCAGCTCTGGTCAGGGATCAACTGAAGCTTTCTTT. It codes for CASSSGQGSTEAFF.

The chain couples TRBV18 to TRBJ1-2; 8 bases agree with TRBD1. In germline, CDR1 is KGHSH, CDR2 LQKENI. Trimming at V came to 4 bases and at J to 2 bases, leaving 3 bases not matched to a gene. This CDR3 contains 14 residues. CDR3 sequence: CASSQRTGNYGYTF. The CDR3 DNA follows: TGTGCCAGCTCACAACGGACAGGGAACTATGGCTACACCTTC.

This clonotype showed up many times. V and J are TRBV7-9 and TRBJ2-1, with D tentatively TRBD2 (6 bases). The CDR3 extends over 14 amino acids. The germline V and J ends were trimmed by 5 bases and 4 bases, with 12 bases remaining between them. CDR1 SEHNR and CDR2 FQNEAQ come from the germline V gene (reference sequence). CDR3 in amino acids: CASSRRTTYNEQFF. The CDR3 DNA is TGTGCCAGCAGCCGACGGACTACTTACAATGAGCAGTTCTTC.

This clonotype has a handful of counts. The genes are TRBV6-1 and TRBJ2-2; TRBD2 matches 7 bases. The CDR3 loop spans 14 amino acids. The V gene's germline CDR1 is MNHNS and CDR2 SASEGT. V lost 6 bases to trimming and J lost 2 bases; unmatched junction nucleotides: 3. The CDR3 loop is CASRKRGNTGELFF. The CDR3 nucleotides are TGTGCCAGCAGGAAGCGGGGTAACACCGGGGAGCTGTTTTTT.

This clonotype was observed at least ten times. This chain joins TRBV20-1 and TRBJ2-7, with TRBD2 matching 7 bases. The germline gives CDR1 DFQATT, CDR2 SNEGSKA (reference sequence). This CDR3 region has 13 residues. Trimming cost V 5 bases and J 5 bases; bases outside gene matches: 9. The CDR3: CSAHRSGNHEQYF. DNA of the CDR3: TGCAGTGCTCACAGAAGCGGGAACCACGAGCAGTACTTC.

Comments on this clonotype: A much larger clone differs from this one at a single base, so this may be a read error. The chain has TRBV19 and TRBJ2-3; D is unresolved. Germline CDR1 reads LNHDA; CDR2 reads SQIVND (reference sequence). The CDR3 extends over 13 amino acids. V gave up 5 bases and J gave up 5 bases, with 11 bases separating them. CDR3 loop: CASSYSQRDTQYF. In DNA, the CDR3 is TGTGCCAGTAGTTACTCCCAGCGAGATACGCAGTATTTT.

The genes are TRBV3-1 and TRBJ2-7, with D possibly TRBD1 on 7 matching bases. The CDR3 loop spans 15 amino acids. Trimming removed 2 bases from V and 0 bases from J, with 11 bases in between. Germline V gene sequence: CDR1 LGHDT, CDR2 YNNKEL (reference sequence). CDR3 DNA: TGTGCCAGCAGCCAACAGGGGGGAAGCTCCTACGAGCAGTACTTC. Amino acid sequence: CASSQQGGSSYEQYF.

This clonotype has only a few counts. The chain links TRBV19 to TRBJ2-2; 8 bases match TRBD1. The V and J ends lost 4 bases and 3 bases, in that order; junction bases with no gene match: 7. The CDR3 loop spans 16 amino acids. Germline CDR1 is LNHDA and CDR2 is SQIVND (reference sequence). In nucleotides, the CDR3 is TGTGCCAGTAGTACGGACAGGGCCGGGGACACCGGGGAGCTGTTTTTT. It specifies CASSTDRAGDTGELFF.

On this clonotype itself: A read error may account for a junction end that differs from germline. CDR3 loop: CSARDEGSSYDSPLHF. CDR3 coding DNA: TGCAGTGCTAGAGATGAAGGGAGCTCCTATGATTCACCCCTCCACTTT. The V call is TRBV20-1, the J call TRBJ1-6; D is unresolved. The CDR3 sequence is 16 residues long. Per the germline V gene, CDR1 is DFQATT and CDR2 is SNEGSKA (reference sequence).

The genes are TRBV19 and TRBJ2-2; D possibly corresponds to TRBD1 (6 bases). Germline CDR1 LNHDA, CDR2 SQIVND (reference sequence). This CDR3 spans 15 amino acids. V lost 6 bases and J lost 5, with 16 bases in between. The CDR3 region is CASRFLGARTGELFF. The CDR3 DNA sequence: TGTGCCAGTAGATTTTTGGGGGCTAGAACCGGGGAGCTGTTTTTT. Variable domain in full (rest from reference TRBV19 and TRBJ2-2): DGGITQSPKYLFRKEGQNVTLSCEQNLNHDAMYWYRQDPGQGLRLIYYSQIVNDFQKGDIAEGYSVSREKKESFPLTVTSAQKNPTAFYLCASRFLGARTGELFFGEGSRLTVL.

This clonotype was seen at least ten times. The chain combines TRBV6-5 with TRBJ2-7; 7 bases line up with TRBD2. V dropped 3 bases and J dropped 0; count of bases not matched to a gene: 5. Looked up from germline, CDR1 is MNHEY and CDR2 is SVGAGI. The CDR3 runs 15 residues. CDR3: CASSYGGSGSYEQYF. CDR3 coding DNA: TGTGCCAGCAGTTATGGCGGGAGTGGCTCCTACGAGCAGTACTTC.

This clonotype was observed at least ten times. V usage is TRBV5-1 and J usage is TRBJ2-7; D is uncertain. V lost 0 bases and J lost 3, with 7 bases in between. CDR1 is SGHRS and CDR2 is YFSETQ in the germline V gene. The CDR3 is made up of 13 amino acids. In nucleotides, the CDR3 is TGCGCCAGCAGCTTGGCCACGGACTACGAGCAGTACTTC. Amino acid sequence: CASSLATDYEQYF.

This clonotype appeared a few times. The rearrangement uses TRBV5-4 and TRBJ2-1; D is undetermined. The CDR3 totals 16 residues. CDR1 is SGHNT and CDR2 is YYREEE in the germline V gene (reference sequence). Trimming removed 3 bases at V and 0 bases at J, with 13 bases between. The CDR3 nucleotides are TGTGCCAGCAGCTCTGTCCGACACAGCTCCTACAATGAGCAGTTCTTC. Protein product: CASSSVRHSSYNEQFF.

The CDR3 region has the DNA TGTGCCAGCTCACCATCATCAGGGGGCAACTATGGCTACACCTTC. Its protein is CASSPSSGGNYGYTF. The chain is built from TRBV18 and TRBJ1-2; 8 bases are a match to TRBD1. The ends lost 2 bases at V and 2 bases at J; junction bases unmatched: 4. The germline V gene has CDR1 KGHSH and CDR2 LQKENI. The CDR3 has 15 residues.

Details on this clonotype: This may come from a read error, since a much larger clone is one base off. This sequence joins TRBV12-3 or TRBV12-4 and TRBJ1-5; TRBD1 might be the D (6 bases). Trimming took off 4 bases at V and 6 bases at J, with 16 bases between the two ends. CDR3 length equals 15 residues. CDR3 loop: CASSSGAGGIQPQHF. The CDR3 nucleotides read TGTGCCAGCAGTTCAGGGGCCGGGGGCATTCAGCCCCAGCATTTT.

Only a few counts were recorded for this clonotype. The V call is TRBV18, the J call TRBJ2-7; the match to TRBD1 covers 8 bases. This CDR3 is 13 amino acids long. The V segment lost 4 bases and the J segment 4 bases; nucleotides outside the gene matches: 3. Germline CDR1 KGHSH, CDR2 LQKENI. The CDR3 loop is CASSRDRRYEQYF. The CDR3 coding sequence is TGTGCCAGCTCACGGGACAGGAGGTACGAGCAGTACTTC. Variable domain in full (rest from reference TRBV18 and TRBJ2-7): NAGVMQNPRHLVRRRGQEARLRCSPMKGHSHVYWYRQLPEEGLKFMVYLQKENIIDESGMPKERFSAEFPKEGPSILRIQQVVRGDSAAYFCASSRDRRYEQYFGPGTRLTVT.